Listed here are 5 T cell receptor beta chains from one sample, sequenced in a study of T cells in women clearing cervical HPV infection. The data were produced by immunoSEQ multiplex PCR, yet TCRdb's version contains in-frame clones alone and is incomplete. The sample holds about 21,000 clones. The sequenced sample was blood buffy coat. These receptors came from a woman aged 18 to 69 with a cervical HPV16 infection that either progressed to CIN3+ or cleared (not recorded which).

As for this clone: The missing CDR3 end, 3 residues past where the read stops, is filled in from the germline J gene. V gene TRBV2 combines with J gene TRBJ1-6, with a tentative D call TRBD1 (6 bases). CDR1 is SNHLY and CDR2 is FYNNEI in the germline V gene. The germline V and J ends were trimmed by 7 bases and 6 bases, with 13 bases remaining between them. The CDR3 is 14 residues long. The CDR3 DNA, read in part, is TGTGCCAGCATTGAGGGACATACTAATTCACCC. Its translation: CASIEGHTNSP. The whole CDR3 protein is CASIEGHTNSPLHF.

Concerning this clone itself: Read sequence stops 3 residues before the CDR3 end, and the germline J gene provides the missing end. The V call is TRBV10-1, the J call TRBJ2-3, with 10 bases fitting TRBD1. CDR3 length: 16 amino acids. CDR1 is WNHNN, CDR2 SYGVQD, per germline (reference sequence). The trim removed 5 bases at V and 4 bases at J, leaving 9 bases unmatched. CDR3 DNA, as far as it was read: TGCGCCAGCAGTCGGGACCCCGGGACAGGGGCAGATACG. Protein: CASSRDPGTGADT. The CDR3 in full is CASSRDPGTGADTQYF.

As to this clone: From the germline J gene comes the end of the CDR3, since the read stops 3 residues before it. The chain links TRBV7-2 to TRBJ1-5; D is ambiguous. Germline V gene lookup returns CDR1 SGHTA and CDR2 FQGNSA. There are 14 residues in the CDR3. Between the trimmed V and J ends, which lost 5 bases and 5 bases, there was a span of 13 bases. CDR3 protein: CASSVTSRDQPQHF. CDR3 DNA (partial): TGTGCCAGCAGCGTAACATCAAGGGATCAGCCC.

With respect to this clone: The read ends 3 residues before the CDR3 terminus; that terminus is restored from the germline J gene. The chain joins TRBV27 to TRBJ2-7; 7 positions match TRBD1. The CDR3 spans 13 residues. The V segment lost 6 bases and the J segment 6 bases; nucleotides outside the gene matches: 8. Germline lookup yields CDR1 MNHEY and CDR2 SMNVEV (reference sequence). Partial CDR3 DNA: TGTGCCAGCAGCCAAAGGGCAGGGGGCGAG. It codes for CASSQRAGGE. The full-length CDR3 reads as CASSQRAGGEQYF.

In regard to this clone: The observed sequence ends 3 residues before the CDR3 terminus, with the missing tail filled in from the germline J gene. The V and J genes are TRBV18 and TRBJ1-5; maybe TRBD1 (5 bases). V lost 6 bases and J lost 0, with 12 bases in between. The CDR3 length is 15 residues. CDR1 and CDR2 from the germline V gene are KGHSH and LQKENI. Here the CDR3 reads CASSSGQTSNQPQHF. The part of the CDR3 DNA that was read is TGTGCCAGCTCCTCAGGGCAAACTAGCAATCAGCCC.